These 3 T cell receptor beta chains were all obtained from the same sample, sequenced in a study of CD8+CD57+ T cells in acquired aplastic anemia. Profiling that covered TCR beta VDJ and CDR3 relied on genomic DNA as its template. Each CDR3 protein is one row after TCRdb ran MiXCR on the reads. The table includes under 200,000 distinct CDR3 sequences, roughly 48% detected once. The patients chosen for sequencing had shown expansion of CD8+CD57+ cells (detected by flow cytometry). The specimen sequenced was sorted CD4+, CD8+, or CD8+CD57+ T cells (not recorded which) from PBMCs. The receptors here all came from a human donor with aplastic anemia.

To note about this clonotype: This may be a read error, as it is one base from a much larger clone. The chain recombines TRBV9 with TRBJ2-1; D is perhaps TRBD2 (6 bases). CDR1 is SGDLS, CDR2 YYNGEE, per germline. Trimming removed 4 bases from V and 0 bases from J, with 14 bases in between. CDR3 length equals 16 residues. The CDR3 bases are TGTGCCAGCAGCCCGCCTATCGGGAGCTCCTACAATGAGCAGTTCTTC. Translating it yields CASSPPIGSSYNEQFF.

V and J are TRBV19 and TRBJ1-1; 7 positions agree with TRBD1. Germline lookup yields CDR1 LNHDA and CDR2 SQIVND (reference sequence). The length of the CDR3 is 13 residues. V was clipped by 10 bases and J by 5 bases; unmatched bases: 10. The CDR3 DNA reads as TGTGCCACTAAACCAGGGACAGCTACTGAAGCTTTCTTT. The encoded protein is CATKPGTATEAFF. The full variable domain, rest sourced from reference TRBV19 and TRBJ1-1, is DGGITQSPKYLFRKEGQNVTLSCEQNLNHDAMYWYRQDPGQGLRLIYYSQIVNDFQKGDIAEGYSVSREKKESFPLTVTSAQKNPTAFYLCATKPGTATEAFFGQGTRLTVV.

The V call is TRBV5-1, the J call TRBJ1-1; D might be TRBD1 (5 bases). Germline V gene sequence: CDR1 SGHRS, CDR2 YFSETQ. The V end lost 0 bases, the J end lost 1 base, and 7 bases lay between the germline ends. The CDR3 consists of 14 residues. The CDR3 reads CASSLGQWNTEAFF. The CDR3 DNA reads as TGCGCCAGCAGCTTGGGACAGTGGAACACTGAAGCTTTCTTT.